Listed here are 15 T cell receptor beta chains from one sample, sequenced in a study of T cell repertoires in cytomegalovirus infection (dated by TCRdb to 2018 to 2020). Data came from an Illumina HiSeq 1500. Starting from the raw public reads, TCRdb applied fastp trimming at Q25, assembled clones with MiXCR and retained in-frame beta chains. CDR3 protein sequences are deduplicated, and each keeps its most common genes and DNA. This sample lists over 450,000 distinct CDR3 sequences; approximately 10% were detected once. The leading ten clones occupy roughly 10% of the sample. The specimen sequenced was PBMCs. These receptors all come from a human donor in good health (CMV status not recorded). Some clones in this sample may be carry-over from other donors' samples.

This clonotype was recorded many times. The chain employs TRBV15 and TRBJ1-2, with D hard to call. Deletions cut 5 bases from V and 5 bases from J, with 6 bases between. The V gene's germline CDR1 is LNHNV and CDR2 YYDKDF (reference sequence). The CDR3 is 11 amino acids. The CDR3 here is CATSRTYGYTF. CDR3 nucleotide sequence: TGTGCCACCAGCCGAACGTATGGCTACACCTTC.

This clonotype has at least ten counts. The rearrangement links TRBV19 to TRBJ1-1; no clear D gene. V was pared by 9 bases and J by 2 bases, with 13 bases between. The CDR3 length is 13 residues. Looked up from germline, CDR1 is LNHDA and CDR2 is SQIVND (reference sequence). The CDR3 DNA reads TGTGCCAGCAGCATCACAGTTAACACTGAAGCTTTCTTT. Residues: CASSITVNTEAFF. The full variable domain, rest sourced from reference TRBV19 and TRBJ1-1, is DGGITQSPKYLFRKEGQNVTLSCEQNLNHDAMYWYRQDPGQGLRLIYYSQIVNDFQKGDIAEGYSVSREKKESFPLTVTSAQKNPTAFYLCASSITVNTEAFFGQGTRLTVV.

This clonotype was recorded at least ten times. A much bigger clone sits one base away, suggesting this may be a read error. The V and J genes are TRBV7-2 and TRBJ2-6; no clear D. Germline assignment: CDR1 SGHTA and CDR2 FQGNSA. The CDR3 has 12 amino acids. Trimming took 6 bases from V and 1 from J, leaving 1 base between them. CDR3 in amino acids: CASRSGANVLTF. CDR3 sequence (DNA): TGTGCCAGCAGATCTGGGGCCAACGTCCTGACTTTC.

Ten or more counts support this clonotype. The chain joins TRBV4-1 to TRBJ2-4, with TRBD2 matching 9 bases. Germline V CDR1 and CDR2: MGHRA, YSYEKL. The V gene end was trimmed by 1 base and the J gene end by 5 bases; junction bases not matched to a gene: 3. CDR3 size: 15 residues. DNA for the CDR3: TGCGCCAGCAGCCAAGTAGCGGGAGCGGAAAACATTCAGTACTTC. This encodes CASSQVAGAENIQYF.

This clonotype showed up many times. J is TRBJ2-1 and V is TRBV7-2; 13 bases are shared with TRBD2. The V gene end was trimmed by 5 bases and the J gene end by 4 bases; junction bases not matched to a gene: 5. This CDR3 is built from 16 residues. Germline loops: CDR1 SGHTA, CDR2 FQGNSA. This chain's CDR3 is CASSRTSGSTYNEQFF. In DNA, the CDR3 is TGTGCCAGCAGCCGGACTAGCGGGAGCACGTACAATGAGCAGTTCTTC.

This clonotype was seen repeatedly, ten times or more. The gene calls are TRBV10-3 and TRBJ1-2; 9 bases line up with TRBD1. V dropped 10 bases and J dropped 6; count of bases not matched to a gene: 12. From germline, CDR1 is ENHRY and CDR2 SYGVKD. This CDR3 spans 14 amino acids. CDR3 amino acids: CATQAGQGKNGYTF. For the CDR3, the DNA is TGTGCCACCCAAGCGGGACAGGGTAAGAATGGCTACACCTTC.

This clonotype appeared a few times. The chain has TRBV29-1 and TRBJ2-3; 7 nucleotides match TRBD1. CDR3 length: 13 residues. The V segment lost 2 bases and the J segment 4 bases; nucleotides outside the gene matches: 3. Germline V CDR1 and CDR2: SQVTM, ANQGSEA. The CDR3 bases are TGCAGCGTTGAACAGGGGGTGGCAGATACGCAGTATTTT. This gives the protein CSVEQGVADTQYF.

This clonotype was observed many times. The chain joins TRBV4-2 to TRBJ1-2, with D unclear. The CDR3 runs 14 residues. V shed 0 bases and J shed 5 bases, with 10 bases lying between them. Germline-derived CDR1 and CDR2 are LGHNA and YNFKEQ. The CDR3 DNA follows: TGTGCCAGCAGCCAAGATTATGATTCGTATGGCTACACCTTC. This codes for CASSQDYDSYGYTF.

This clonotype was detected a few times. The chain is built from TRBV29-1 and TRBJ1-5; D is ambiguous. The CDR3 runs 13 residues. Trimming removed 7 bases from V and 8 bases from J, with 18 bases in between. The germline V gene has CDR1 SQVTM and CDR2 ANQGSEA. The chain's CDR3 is CSGSRGLGEPQHF. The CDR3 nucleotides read TGCAGCGGAAGTCGGGGTCTCGGGGAGCCCCAGCATTTT.

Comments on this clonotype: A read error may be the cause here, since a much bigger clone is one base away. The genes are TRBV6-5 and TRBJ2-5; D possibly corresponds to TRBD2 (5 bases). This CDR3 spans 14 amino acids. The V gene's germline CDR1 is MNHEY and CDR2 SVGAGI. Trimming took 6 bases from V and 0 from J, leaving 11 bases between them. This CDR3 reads CASRGATNQETQYF. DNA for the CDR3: TGTGCCAGCAGGGGAGCGACGAACCAAGAGACCCAGTACTTC.

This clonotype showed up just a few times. This CDR3 reads CASSPSRDSYTGELFF. CDR3 nucleotides: TGTGCCAGCAGCCCCAGCCGGGACAGCTACACCGGGGAGCTGTTTTTT. This chain joins TRBV7-3 and TRBJ2-2; 7 bases align to TRBD1. The CDR3 length is 16 residues. CDR1 SGHTA and CDR2 FQGTGA come from the germline V gene. Trimming at V came to 5 bases and at J to 3 bases, leaving 9 bases not matched to a gene. The entire variable domain, with the rest obtained from reference TRBV7-3 and TRBJ2-2, is as follows: GAGVSQTPSNKVTEKGKYVELRCDPISGHTALYWYRQSLGQGPEFLIYFQGTGAADDSGLPNDRFFAVRPEGSVSTLKIQRTERGDSAVYLCASSPSRDSYTGELFFGEGSRLTVL.

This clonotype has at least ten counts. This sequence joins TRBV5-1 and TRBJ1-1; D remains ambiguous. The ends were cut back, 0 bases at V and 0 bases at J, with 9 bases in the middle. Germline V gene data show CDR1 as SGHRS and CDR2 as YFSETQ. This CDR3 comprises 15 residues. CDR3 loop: CASSLVGGLNTEAFF. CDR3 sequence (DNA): TGCGCCAGCAGCTTGGTCGGAGGTTTGAACACTGAAGCTTTCTTT.

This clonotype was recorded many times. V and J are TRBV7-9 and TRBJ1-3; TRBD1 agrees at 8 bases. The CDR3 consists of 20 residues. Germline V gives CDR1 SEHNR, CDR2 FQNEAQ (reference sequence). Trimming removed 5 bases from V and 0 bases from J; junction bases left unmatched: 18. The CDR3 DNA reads TGTGCCAGCAGCCAACCACCTTCTGGACAGGGTCCTAGCTCTGGAAACACCATATATTTT. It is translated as CASSQPPSGQGPSSGNTIYF.

The CDR3 region is CASRERQGAEAFF. In DNA form, the CDR3 reads TGTGCCAGCAGGGAGAGACAGGGGGCTGAAGCTTTCTTT. The chain carries TRBV6-1 and TRBJ1-1, with 9 bases that match TRBD1. CDR3 size: 13 residues. V lost 6 bases and J lost 6; bases outside the gene matches: 5. CDR1 is MNHNS, CDR2 SASEGT, per germline.

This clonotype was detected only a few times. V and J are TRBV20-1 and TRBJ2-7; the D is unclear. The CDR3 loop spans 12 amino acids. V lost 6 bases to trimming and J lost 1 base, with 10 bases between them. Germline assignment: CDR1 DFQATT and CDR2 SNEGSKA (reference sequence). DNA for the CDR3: TGCAGTGCCGTGGATCAGTCCTACGAGCAGTACTTC. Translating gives CSAVDQSYEQYF.